The entry below describes one TCR beta chain. These data come from a study of blood T cells in healthy people across ages. The CDR3 spans 14 residues. CDR1 and CDR2 from the germline V gene are DFQATT and SNEGSKA (reference sequence). Trimming took 3 bases from V and 5 from J; bases not matched to a gene: 5. A minimum of 7 million PBMCs was isolated per sample. PCR was performed a second time for roughly 7 to 11 cycles using a sample-barcoded 5' primer and a J-beta primer mix. Using its own MiXCR run on the 5' RACE reads, TCRdb lists one record per CDR3 protein. The table lists roughly 800,000 distinct CDR3 sequences, around 25% of them singletons. The sample was also linked to a second study, of T cells of mothers and their children. That work states: Extraction yielded RNA that went, in full, into cDNA synthesis at about 1.5 ug per 15 ul. Second-PCR amplification with M1S added sample barcodes and 2-4 random nucleotides.

The TCR sequence derives from a boy between 10 and 17 years old in good health. The sample comprised blood. The V and J genes are TRBV20-1 and TRBJ2-3, with 10 bases aligning to TRBD1. CDR3 sequence reads: CSARRQGARDTQYF. CDR3 DNA: TGCAGTGCTAGGAGACAGGGGGCCAGAGATACGCAGTATTTT.